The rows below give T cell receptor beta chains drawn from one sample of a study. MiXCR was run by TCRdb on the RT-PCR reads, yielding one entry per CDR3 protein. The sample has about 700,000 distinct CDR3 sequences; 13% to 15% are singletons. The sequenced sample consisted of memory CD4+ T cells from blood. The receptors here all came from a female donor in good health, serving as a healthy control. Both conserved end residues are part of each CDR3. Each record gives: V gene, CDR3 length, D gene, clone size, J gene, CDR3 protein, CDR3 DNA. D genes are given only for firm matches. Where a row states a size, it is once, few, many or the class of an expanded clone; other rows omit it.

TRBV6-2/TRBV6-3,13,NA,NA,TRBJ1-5,CASTDRSNQPQHF,TGTGCCAGCACAGACAGAAGCAATCAGCCCCAGCATTTT
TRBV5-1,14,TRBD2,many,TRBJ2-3,CASSRLAGGDTQYF,TGCGCCAGCAGCCGACTAGCGGGCGGAGATACGCAGTATTTT
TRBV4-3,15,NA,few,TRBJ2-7,CASSQDISQAYEQYF,TGCGCCAGCAGCCAAGATATTAGCCAAGCCTACGAGCAGTACTTC
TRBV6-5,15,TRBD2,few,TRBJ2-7,CASRLSSGAAYEQYF,TGTGCCAGCAGGCTATCAAGCGGGGCCGCCTACGAGCAGTACTTC
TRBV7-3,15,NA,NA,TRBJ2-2,CASSQRGPNTGELFF,TGTGCCAGCAGCCAGAGGGGTCCGAACACCGGGGAGCTGTTTTTT
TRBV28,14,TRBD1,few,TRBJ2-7,CASRGQGGAYEQYF,TGTGCCAGCAGGGGACAGGGAGGGGCCTACGAGCAGTACTTC
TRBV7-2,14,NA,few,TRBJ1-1,CASSSSGSNTEAFF,TGTGCCAGCAGCTCGTCCGGGAGTAACACTGAAGCTTTCTTT
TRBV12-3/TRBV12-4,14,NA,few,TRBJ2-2,CASSLQGGVGELFF,TGTGCCAGCAGCCTCCAGGGGGGGGTCGGGGAGCTGTTTTTT
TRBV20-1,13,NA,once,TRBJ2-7,CSATGTSNQEQYF,TGCAGTGCTACCGGGACTTCGAACCAGGAGCAGTACTTC
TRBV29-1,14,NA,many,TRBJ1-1,CSVVPGAGDTEAFF,TGCAGCGTTGTACCGGGGGCCGGGGACACTGAAGCTTTCTTT
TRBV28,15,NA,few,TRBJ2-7,CASSSYSGASYEQYF,TGTGCCAGCAGTTCCTACTCCGGGGCCAGCTACGAGCAGTACTTC
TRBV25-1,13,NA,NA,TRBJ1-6,CASTELGNSPLHF,TGTGCCAGCACTGAACTCGGCAATTCACCCCTCCACTTT
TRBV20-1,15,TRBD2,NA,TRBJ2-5,CSAISSGSFLETQYF,TGCAGTGCTATTTCTAGCGGGAGTTTTTTAGAGACCCAGTACTTC
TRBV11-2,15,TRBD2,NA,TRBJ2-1,CASSPSGGPINEQFF,TGTGCCAGCAGCCCTAGCGGGGGGCCCATCAATGAGCAGTTCTTC
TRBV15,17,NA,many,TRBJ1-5,CATSADLIWTATQPQHF,TGTGCCACCAGCGCAGATCTGATTTGGACGGCAACGCAGCCCCAGCATTTT
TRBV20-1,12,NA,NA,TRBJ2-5,CSAGNDPETQYF,TGCAGTGCCGGAAACGACCCCGAGACCCAGTACTTC
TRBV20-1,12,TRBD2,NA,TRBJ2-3,CSARVGGTTQYF,TGCAGTGCTAGAGTGGGGGGGACTACGCAGTATTTT
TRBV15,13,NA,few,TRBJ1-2,CATSSDIGGGYTF,TGTGCCACCAGCAGTGACATTGGTGGTGGCTACACCTTC
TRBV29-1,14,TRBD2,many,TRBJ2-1,CSVVPSGRELEQFF,TGCAGCGTTGTTCCTAGCGGGAGGGAACTTGAGCAGTTCTTC
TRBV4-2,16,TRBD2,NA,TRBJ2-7,CASSQGTSGSVYEQYF,TGTGCCAGCAGCCAAGGGACTAGCGGGAGTGTGTACGAGCAGTACTTC